The 7 T cell receptor beta chains in this list originate from one sample, sequenced in a study of response to subunit inactivated influenza vaccine. In TCRdb, the RT-PCR reads were re-called with MiXCR into one record per CDR3 protein. The sample carries about 170,000 distinct CDR3 sequences, about an eighth recorded once. The data were also submitted as part of a second study, on T cells expressing NK-cell markers. That work contributes: Production of TCR beta cDNA relied on 5'RACE template switching with UMIs.

The sequences come from CD8+ T cells sorted from PBMCs, collected about 13 days after vaccination. Receptors were obtained from a man aged 45 to 65 who received an inactivated influenza vaccine.

This clonotype was seen only a few times. The rearrangement uses TRBV6-2 or TRBV6-3 and TRBJ2-7, with D tentatively TRBD1 (5 bases). Germline loops: CDR1 MNHEY, CDR2 SVGEGT. V lost 6 bases, J lost 8 bases, and 17 bases lay in between. The CDR3 length is 13 residues. CDR3 amino acids: CASSTGHLGQQYF. The CDR3 DNA reads as TGTGCCAGCAGCACCGGACACCTCGGGCAGCAGTACTTC.

A word on this clonotype: A much larger clone lies a single base off, so this may be a read error. The V call is TRBV20-1, the J call TRBJ2-1, with TRBD2 identical over 9 bases. This CDR3 spans 15 amino acids. Germline V gene data show CDR1 as DFQATT and CDR2 as SNEGSKA (reference sequence). DNA for the CDR3: TGCAGTTCTAGATGGGTAGGTAGCGGGAGCGATGAGCAGTTCTTC. This gives the protein CSSRWVGSGSDEQFF.

This clonotype was observed a handful of times. This chain connects TRBV20-1 to TRBJ2-3, with 11 bases lining up with TRBD2. CDR3 length: 15 residues. The V gene end was trimmed by 3 bases and the J gene end by 6 bases; junction bases not matched to a gene: 8. Per the germline V gene, CDR1 is DFQATT and CDR2 is SNEGSKA (reference sequence). In nucleotides, the CDR3 is TGCAGTGCTAGGACTAGCGGGGTTGACGGGGATACGCAGTATTTT. Residues: CSARTSGVDGDTQYF.

The chain carries TRBV20-1 and TRBJ2-7, with D unclear. CDR1 DFQATT and CDR2 SNEGSKA come from the germline V gene (reference sequence). Trimming cost V 3 bases and J 0 bases, with 6 bases left between them. The length of the CDR3 is 12 residues. CDR3 nucleotides: TGCAGTGCTAGGGATGGCTCCTACGAGCAGTACTTC. This encodes CSARDGSYEQYF.

The CDR3 sequence: CASSSRSSGGGISYEQYF. CDR3 nucleotide sequence: TGTGCCAGCAGTTCTAGGAGTTCAGGGGGGGGGATTTCCTACGAGCAGTACTTC. The chain combines TRBV4-2 with TRBJ2-7; D may be TRBD1 or TRBD2 (7 bases each). The germline V and J ends were trimmed by 6 bases and 1 base, with 25 bases remaining between them. This CDR3 has 18 amino acids. Germline CDR1 and CDR2: LGHNA and YNFKEQ.

This clonotype was observed a handful of times. V gene TRBV18 combines with J gene TRBJ2-1; 9 bases are shared with TRBD2. Germline CDR1 is KGHSH and CDR2 is LQKENI. The CDR3 length is 20 residues. V was pared by 2 bases and J by 4 bases, with 18 bases of the junction left unmatched. The CDR3 here is CASSPAGTSPTAPLYNEQFF. DNA of the CDR3: TGTGCCAGCTCACCAGCGGGGACTAGCCCCACAGCGCCTCTATACAATGAGCAGTTCTTC. Variable domain in full (rest from reference TRBV18 and TRBJ2-1): NAGVMQNPRHLVRRRGQEARLRCSPMKGHSHVYWYRQLPEEGLKFMVYLQKENIIDESGMPKERFSAEFPKEGPSILRIQQVVRGDSAAYFCASSPAGTSPTAPLYNEQFFGPGTRLTVL.

The chain couples TRBV7-8 to TRBJ2-7; TRBD2 aligns across 7 bases. The V and J ends lost 0 bases and 7 bases, in that order; junction bases with no gene match: 9. The CDR3 extends over 15 amino acids. In germline, CDR1 is SGHVS, CDR2 FQNEAQ. The CDR3 loop is CASSLAGGPLVEQYF. Written as DNA, the CDR3 is TGTGCCAGCAGCTTAGCGGGAGGGCCCCTGGTGGAGCAGTACTTC.